This TCR beta chain came from a study of regulatory T cells in long-lasting Graves disease. Study findings and constraints: Possibly, too few samples lowered accuracy.

This clonotype was picked up many times. What it recognizes is unknown. Time point described: persistent/refractory GD, antithyroid drugs over 5 years with positive TRAb. The TCR library was prepared using RNA isolated from PBMCs. With EDTA tubes as the receptacles, approximately 10 milliliters of peripheral blood were drawn. Library construction for TCR beta used iRepertoire HTBI primers and Arm-PCR of CDR3 regions. TCRdb re-analysed the multiplex PCR reads in MiXCR, keeping a single row per CDR3 protein. Among about 430,000 distinct CDR3 sequences listed, approximately 22% were seen once. The TCR was taken from a female donor with Graves disease. Specimen: peripheral blood mononuclear cells (PBMCs), collected when the disease was refractory, from a patient treated with antithyroid drugs.

CDR3: CASSSGGLRTGELFF. In nucleotides, the CDR3 is TGTGCCAGCAGTTCTGGTGGGTTACGCACCGGGGAGCTGTTTTTT. This rearrangement joins TRBV6-5 to TRBJ2-2; D gene ambiguous. V shed 4 bases and J shed 4 bases, with 13 bases lying between them. Per the germline V gene, CDR1 is MNHEY and CDR2 is SVGAGI. The CDR3 consists of 15 residues.